This entry describes one TCR beta chain. Its antigen is still unknown. The data belong to a study of Ad26.COV2.S vaccination and SARS-CoV-2 variants. As for the study in general: Intramuscular Ad26.COV2.S at 5x10^10 or 1x10^11 viral particles.

The sample's treatment: over 15 received Ad26.COV2.S at low or high dose, single or two shots; about 5 received placebo; per-sample allocation not given. Sampling was performed 63 days after the first vaccine or placebo injection. Study-level findings and limits: Substantial response breadth was reportedly seen for spike-specific CD8+ and CD4+ T cells after vaccination. Those who received the vaccine showed greater spike-specific TCR breadth than those given placebo. Recipients of vaccine and of placebo showed similar breadth of their non-spike TCR repertoires.

Sequenced by immunoSEQ multiplex PCR; TCRdb stores in-frame clones only, minus some. The top ten clones hold 5% of a sample with about 350,000 clones, around 89% of them seen once. The receptor comes from a person aged 18 to 65 who received the Ad26.COV2.S COVID-19 vaccine or a placebo. Source: peripheral blood, taken in a trial of Ad26.COV2.S vaccine versus placebo.

The CDR3 loop reads CASSYSIGAHEQYF. The DNA for the CDR3 is TGTGCCAGCAGTTACTCGATAGGGGCTCACGAGCAGTACTTC. The chain couples TRBV6-5 to TRBJ2-7; possibly TRBD1 for D (5 bases). Trimming removed 0 bases from V and 5 bases from J, with 11 bases in between. This CDR3 spans 14 amino acids. Germline loops: CDR1 MNHEY, CDR2 SVGAGI.